These T cell receptor beta chains were read from a single sample in a study of PD-L1 blockade in urothelial cancer. The protocol was immunoSEQ multiplex PCR, while the TCRdb copy is restricted to in-frame clones and leaves out a portion. The sample yields tens of thousands of clones, roughly nine tenths seen once. Sequencing used PBMCs, obtained around atezolizumab (anti-PD-L1) treatment. The source is an older woman with urothelial cancer. The CDR3 runs from the conserved cysteine through the conserved F or W. Each record gives: V gene, clone size, J gene, D gene, CDR3 protein, CDR3 DNA. The D gene is left open where the match is weak. Size values are once, few and many counts, or a class for expanded clones, and some rows have none.

V: TRBV5-1
size: -
J: TRBJ1-1
D: -
CDR3: CASQVQTSTEAFF
DNA: TGCGCCAGCCAGGTACAAACTTCCACTGAAGCTTTCTTT

V: TRBV19
size: once
J: TRBJ1-4
D: -
CDR3: CASSYTATNEKLFF
DNA: TGTGCCAGTAGTTACACAGCAACTAATGAAAAACTGTTTTTT

V: TRBV28
size: -
J: TRBJ2-1
D: TRBD2
CDR3: CASSLSGSGWMENEQFF
DNA: TGTGCCAGCAGTTTATCGGGTAGCGGGTGGATGGAAAATGAGCAGTTCTTC

V: TRBV4-1
size: few
J: TRBJ2-7
D: TRBD2
CDR3: CASSREASGSSYEQYF
DNA: TGCGCCAGCAGCCGGGAGGCTAGCGGATCCTCCTACGAGCAGTACTTC

V: TRBV14
size: few
J: TRBJ2-5
D: -
CDR3: CASSQGDRTQYF
DNA: TGTGCCAGCAGCCAAGGAGATCGGACCCAGTACTTC

V: TRBV7-9
size: -
J: TRBJ1-5
D: TRBD1
CDR3: CASSPTGFNQPQHF
DNA: TGTGCCAGCAGCCCGACAGGGTTCAATCAGCCCCAGCATTTT

V: TRBV9
size: -
J: TRBJ2-7
D: -
CDR3: CASSASYGSSYEQYF
DNA: TGTGCCAGCAGCGCCAGCTACGGGAGCTCCTACGAGCAGTACTTC

V: TRBV7-6
size: -
J: TRBJ2-7
D: -
CDR3: CASSTGYEQYF
DNA: TGTGCCAGCAGCACCGGCTACGAGCAGTACTTC

V: TRBV27
size: -
J: TRBJ2-3
D: -
CDR3: CASRHTDTQYF
DNA: TGTGCCAGCAGACACACAGATACGCAGTATTTT

V: TRBV7-9
size: once
J: TRBJ1-2
D: TRBD1
CDR3: CASSLAGQGAGYGYTF
DNA: TGTGCCAGCAGCTTAGCCGGTCAGGGGGCTGGCTATGGCTACACCTTC

V: TRBV4-2
size: -
J: TRBJ2-3
D: TRBD2
CDR3: CASSQAGLAGANTDTQYF
DNA: TGTGCCAGCAGCCAAGCGGGACTAGCGGGAGCGAACACAGATACGCAGTATTTT